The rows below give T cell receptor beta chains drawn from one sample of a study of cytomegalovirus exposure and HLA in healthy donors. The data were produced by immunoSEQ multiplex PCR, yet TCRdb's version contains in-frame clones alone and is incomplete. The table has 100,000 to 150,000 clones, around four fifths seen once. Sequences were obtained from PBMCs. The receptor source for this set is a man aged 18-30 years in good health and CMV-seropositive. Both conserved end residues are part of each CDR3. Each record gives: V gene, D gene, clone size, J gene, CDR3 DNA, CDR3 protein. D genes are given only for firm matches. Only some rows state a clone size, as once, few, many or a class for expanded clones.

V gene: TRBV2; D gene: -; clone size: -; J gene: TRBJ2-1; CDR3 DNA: TGTGCCAGCTCCCGAGCGGGTATTGAGCAGTTCTTC; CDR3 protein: CASSRAGIEQFF
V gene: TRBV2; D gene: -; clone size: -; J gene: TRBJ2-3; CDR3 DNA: TGTGCCAGCAGGGACACCACAGATACGCAGTATTTT; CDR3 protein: CASRDTTDTQYF
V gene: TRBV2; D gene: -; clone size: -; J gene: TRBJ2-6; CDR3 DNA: TGTGCCAGCAACCCTGCGGAGGGGTACGTCCTGACTTTC; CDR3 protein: CASNPAEGYVLTF
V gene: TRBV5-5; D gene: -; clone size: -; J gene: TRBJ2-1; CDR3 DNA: TGTGCCAGCCCCAGCAGGGGGGAGGACAATGAGCAGTTCTTC; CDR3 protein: CASPSRGEDNEQFF
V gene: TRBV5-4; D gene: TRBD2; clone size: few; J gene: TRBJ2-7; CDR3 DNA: TGTGCCAGCAGCGATAGCGGGGGGGCTCGCGAGCAGTACTTC; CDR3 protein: CASSDSGGAREQYF
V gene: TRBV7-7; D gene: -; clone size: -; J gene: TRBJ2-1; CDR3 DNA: TGTGCCAGCAGCTTAGGCGGGGAGACAAACAATGAGCAGTTCTTC; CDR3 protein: CASSLGGETNNEQFF
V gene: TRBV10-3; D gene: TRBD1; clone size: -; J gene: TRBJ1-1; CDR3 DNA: TGTGCCATCAGTAAGGGGGCTACTGAAGCTTTCTTT; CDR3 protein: CAISKGATEAFF
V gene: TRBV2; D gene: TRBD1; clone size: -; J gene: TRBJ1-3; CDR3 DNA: TGTGCCAGCACCCTGGAGGGGGCAGGAGGAAACACCATATATTTT; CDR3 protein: CASTLEGAGGNTIYF
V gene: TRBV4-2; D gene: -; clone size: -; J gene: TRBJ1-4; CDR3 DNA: TGTGCCAGCAGCCAAGATGAAAGCGGCACTAATGAAAAACTGTTTTTT; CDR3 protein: CASSQDESGTNEKLFF
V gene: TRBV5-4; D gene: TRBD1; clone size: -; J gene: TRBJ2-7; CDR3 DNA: TGTGCCAGCAGCTCTCCGACAGGGGACTACGAGCAGTACTTC; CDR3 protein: CASSSPTGDYEQYF
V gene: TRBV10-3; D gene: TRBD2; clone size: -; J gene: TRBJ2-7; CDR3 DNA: TGTGCCATTACTAAAGCGGGGAACTCCTACGAGCAGTACTTC; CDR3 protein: CAITKAGNSYEQYF
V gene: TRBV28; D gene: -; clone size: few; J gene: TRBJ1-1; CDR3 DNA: TGTGCCACGTCTATGAACACTGAAGCTTTCTTT; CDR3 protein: CATSMNTEAFF
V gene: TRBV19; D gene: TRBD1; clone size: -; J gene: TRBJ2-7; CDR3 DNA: TGTGCCAGTAGTACGATCCAAGGGAGAACAGGGGGCGCAGGGTACGAGCAGTACTTC; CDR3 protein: CASSTIQGRTGGAGYEQYF
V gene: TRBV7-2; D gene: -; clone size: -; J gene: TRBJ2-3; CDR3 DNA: TGTGCCAGCAGCTTAGATGGTTTAGCGACGGATACGCAGTATTTT; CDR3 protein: CASSLDGLATDTQYF
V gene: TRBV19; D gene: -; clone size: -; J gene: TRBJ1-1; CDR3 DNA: TGTGCCAGTAGTATGGGGGCTCGGGGTTCGGAGGTCAAAGCTTTCTTT; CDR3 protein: CASSMGARGSEVKAFF